One sample yielded the 8 T cell receptor beta chains listed below, sequenced in a study of cytomegalovirus exposure and HLA in healthy donors. The PCR used 60 Vbeta and 13 Jbeta primers. Libraries were prepared by immunoSEQ multiplex PCR; TCRdb keeps only in-frame clonotypes and omits some of them. Here the sample spans some 150,000 clones, more than 80% being singletons. Specimen: PBMCs. The receptors were gathered from a woman aged 25 to 39 in good health and CMV-seropositive.

V and J are TRBV5-4 and TRBJ1-2; 8 positions agree with TRBD1. The junction had 4 bases not matched to a gene; V was cut back by 0 bases and J by 12 bases. This CDR3 is 12 amino acids long. Germline-derived CDR1 and CDR2 are SGHNT and YYREEE (reference sequence). CDR3 sequence reads: CASSLAGGGHTF. CDR3 bases: TGTGCCAGCAGCTTGGCAGGGGGCGGTCACACCTTC.

This chain joins TRBV6-5 and TRBJ1-6; possible D gene TRBD1, 6 bases. Looked up from germline, CDR1 is MNHEY and CDR2 is SVGAGI. With 6 bases removed from V and 10 bases from J, the gap between germline ends came to 16 bases. The CDR3 is 14 residues long. The CDR3: CASRGGARGSPLHF. CDR3 sequence (DNA): TGTGCCAGCAGGGGGGGGGCGCGTGGGTCACCCCTCCACTTT.

This chain connects TRBV7-9 to TRBJ2-1; the D is unclear. Trimming removed 0 bases from V and 0 bases from J, with 6 bases in between. This CDR3 has 15 residues. The V gene's germline CDR1 is SEHNR and CDR2 FQNEAQ (reference sequence). For the CDR3, the DNA is TGTGCCAGCAGCTTAGCACTGAGCTCCTACAATGAGCAGTTCTTC. Translated, it gives CASSLALSSYNEQFF.

The gene calls are TRBV5-6 and TRBJ1-2; D perhaps matches TRBD1 (5 bases). V lost 6 bases, J lost 4 bases, and 10 bases lay in between. This CDR3 contains 12 residues. The germline V gene has CDR1 SGHDT and CDR2 YYEEEE. The CDR3 region has the DNA TGTGCCAGCACCCAGGGTTTCTATGGCTACACCTTC. Its translation: CASTQGFYGYTF.

This clone is a singleton in its sample. The rearrangement uses TRBV5-1 and TRBJ1-5, with 7 bases that match TRBD1. This CDR3 is built from 14 residues. Germline CDR1 and CDR2: SGHRS and YFSETQ. Losses at the gene ends were 4 bases for V and 5 bases for J; bases not matched to a gene: 6. CDR3 amino acids: CASSVTGEDQPQHF. CDR3 bases: TGCGCCAGCAGCGTTACAGGGGAGGATCAGCCCCAGCATTTT.

The chain is built from TRBV27 and TRBJ1-1; maybe TRBD1 (6 bases). CDR3 size: 13 residues. Germline values: CDR1 MNHEY, CDR2 SMNVEV (reference sequence). V lost 5 bases and J 2 bases, leaving 9 bases between the germline ends. CDR3 DNA: TGTGCCAGCAGTGAACAGGGCAACACTGAAGCTTTCTTT. Translation gives CASSEQGNTEAFF.

This chain uses TRBV28 with TRBJ2-2; D is possibly TRBD1 (5 bases). The V gene lost 3 bases and the J gene lost 3 bases, with 11 bases spanning the gap. The CDR3 has 15 residues. The germline CDR1 and CDR2 sequences are MDHEN and SYDVKM. This chain's CDR3 is CASSFLGEDTGELFF. In DNA, the CDR3 is TGTGCCAGCAGTTTTTTAGGGGAAGACACCGGGGAGCTGTTTTTT.

There are a few counts of this clone. The chain is built from TRBV4-2 and TRBJ2-1; 11 bases are shared with TRBD2. Germline CDR1 and CDR2: LGHNA and YNFKEQ. After removal of 1 base from V and 4 bases from J, the junction contained 3 bases not matched to a gene. This CDR3 is 16 amino acids long. The chain's CDR3 is CASSQGTSGLYNEQFF. Here the CDR3 DNA reads TGTGCCAGCAGCCAAGGGACTAGCGGGCTATACAATGAGCAGTTCTTC.